The 5 T cell receptor beta chains presented below share a single source sample, sequenced in a study of blood T cell repertoires in COVID-19. Clones were sequenced by immunoSEQ multiplex PCR, and TCRdb holds only the in-frame ones, with some missing. The sample holds roughly 240,000 clones, roughly 83% seen once. The sequenced sample consisted of PBMCs or T cells enriched from blood (not recorded which). Every receptor here comes from a woman aged 50 to 60 who had recovered from COVID-19.

The chain uses TRBV7-2 and TRBJ2-7, with D possibly being TRBD2 (6 bases). This CDR3 spans 15 amino acids. V was shortened by 6 bases and J by 0 bases, with 15 bases between the two germline ends. Looked up from germline, CDR1 is SGHTA and CDR2 is FQGNSA. The CDR3 region is CASRAGTANSYEQYF. CDR3 DNA sequence: TGTGCCAGCAGAGCCGGGACTGCCAACTCCTACGAGCAGTACTTC.

The chain joins TRBV3-1 (or the pseudogene TRBV3-2) to TRBJ2-5; 14 bases match TRBD2. The V gene's germline CDR1 is LGHDT and CDR2 YNNKEL (reference sequence). The V segment lost 1 base and the J segment 7 bases; nucleotides outside the gene matches: 8. This CDR3 is 17 amino acids long. This CDR3 reads CASSQGRTSGRSGTQYF. Here the CDR3 DNA reads TGTGCCAGCAGCCAAGGACGGACTAGCGGGAGGTCCGGGACCCAGTACTTC.

This clone was seen once. The chain employs TRBV21-1 and TRBJ2-2; the DNA was not used to check the table's D call, TRBD2. TRBV21-1 is noted as a pseudogene. The CDR3 extends over 17 amino acids. CDR3 DNA sequence: TGTGCCAGCAGCAAAGCTCCGGACCACCGGGAGGGCGGGGAGCTGTTTTTT. Residues: CASSKAPDHREGGELFF.

The rearrangement uses TRBV19 and TRBJ1-6, with 8 positions matching TRBD1. The length of the CDR3 is 14 residues. Germline V gives CDR1 LNHDA, CDR2 SQIVND (reference sequence). Germline trimming cut 5 bases from V and 9 bases from J; bases unmatched to any gene: 6. The CDR3 region is CASSSTGVVSPLHF. The CDR3 nucleotides are TGTGCCAGTAGTTCGACAGGGGTTGTTTCACCCCTCCACTTT.

J is TRBJ1-1 and V is TRBV5-1, with D maybe TRBD1 (6 bases). In germline, CDR1 is SGHRS, CDR2 YFSETQ. V was pared by 3 bases and J by 5 bases, with 17 bases between. This CDR3 is built from 15 residues. The CDR3 reads CASSWGRGTGTEAFF. As DNA, the CDR3 is TGCGCCAGCAGCTGGGGCAGGGGAACGGGGACTGAAGCTTTCTTT.